The 30 T cell receptor beta chains in this list originate from one sample, sequenced in a study of cytomegalovirus exposure and HLA in healthy donors. The PCR had 60 Vbeta and 13 Jbeta primers. Measured with immunoSEQ multiplex PCR; TCRdb has only the in-frame clones, and not every one. The sample has over 200,000 clones, roughly 70% seen once. The sample consisted of PBMCs. The receptors were gathered from a man aged 35-49 years in good health and CMV-seropositive.

The gene calls are TRBV2 and TRBJ1-3, with D hard to call. The V end was cut by 2 bases, the J end by 0 bases, with 11 bases between. CDR3 length: 16 residues. Germline values: CDR1 SNHLY, CDR2 FYNNEI. Written as DNA, the CDR3 is TGTGCCAGCAGTGAATCAGAGGGCTACTCTGGAAACACCATATATTTT. Its translation: CASSESEGYSGNTIYF. The full variable domain, completed using reference TRBV2 and TRBJ1-3, is EPEVTQTPSHQVTQMGQEVILRCVPISNHLYFYWYRQILGQKVEFLVSFYNNEISEKSEIFDDQFSVERPDGSNFTLKIRSTKLEDSAMYFCASSESEGYSGNTIYFGEGSWLTVV.

This chain uses TRBV11-2 with TRBJ2-1; 12 bases are shared with TRBD2. The CDR3 loop spans 16 amino acids. V lost 5 bases, J lost 5 bases, and 7 bases stayed unmatched. CDR1 SGHAT and CDR2 FQNNGV come from the germline V gene. The DNA for the CDR3 is TGTGCCAGCAGCACCCGACTAGCGGGGGCCCACAATGAGCAGTTCTTC. This codes for CASSTRLAGAHNEQFF.

Points on this clone: At one boundary the junction diverges from the germline segment, which might be a read error. The same CDR3 can be traced to other DNA sequences in this sample. V usage is TRBV5-4 and J usage is TRBJ1-1, with 8 bases fitting TRBD1. Germline CDR1 is SGHNT and CDR2 is YYREEE (reference sequence). The CDR3 covers 16 residues. In DNA form, the CDR3 reads TGTGCCAGCAGCTTCCGGACAGGGAGCCTGAACACTGAAGCGTTCTTT. Protein product: CASSFRTGSLNTEAFF.

The chain has TRBV10-2 and TRBJ2-5; TRBD1 aligns across 7 bases. Per the germline V gene, CDR1 is WSHSY and CDR2 is SAAADI. J lost 1 base, V lost 7 bases, and 3 bases had no gene match. The CDR3 has 13 residues. The CDR3 sequence is CASTRGPQETQYF. The CDR3 region has the DNA TGCGCCAGCACTAGGGGGCCCCAAGAGACCCAGTACTTC.

This clone was recorded a few times. The rearrangement joins TRBV28 to TRBJ2-3; a possible D gene is TRBD2 (5 bases). There are 15 residues in the CDR3. The V gene's germline CDR1 is MDHEN and CDR2 SYDVKM. The V and J ends lost 3 bases and 6 bases respectively, with 16 bases between them. For the CDR3, the DNA is TGTGCCAGCAGTTTCAGAGCGGTCCAGGCGGATACGCAGTATTTT. It codes for CASSFRAVQADTQYF.

J is TRBJ1-5 and V is TRBV28; a possible D gene is TRBD1 (6 bases). The CDR3 has 15 amino acids. The V and J ends lost 4 bases and 6 bases respectively, with 16 bases between them. The germline V gene has CDR1 MDHEN and CDR2 SYDVKM. The CDR3 spells CASSSPLQGSQPQHF. The CDR3 DNA reads as TGTGCCAGCAGTTCCCCCTTACAGGGCAGTCAGCCCCAGCATTTT.

V is TRBV5-1 and J is TRBJ2-5; TRBD2 agrees at 11 bases. The CDR3 extends over 16 amino acids. CDR1 is SGHRS and CDR2 is YFSETQ in the germline V gene. V gave up 0 bases and J gave up 5 bases; unmatched junction bases: 6. The CDR3 DNA follows: TGCGCCAGCAGCTTGGTGACTAGCGGGGCTATGGAGACCCAGTACTTC. Translated, it gives CASSLVTSGAMETQYF.

The chain recombines TRBV19 with TRBJ2-7; TRBD2 might be the D (6 bases). The V end was cut by 3 bases, the J end by 3 bases, with 12 bases between. The CDR3 is 14 residues long. Germline lookup yields CDR1 LNHDA and CDR2 SQIVND (reference sequence). The CDR3, as DNA: TGTGCCAGTAGTATGGGAAGGCGGGGCTACGAGCAGTACTTC. This encodes CASSMGRRGYEQYF.

This clone was seen only once. The chain carries TRBV4-1 and TRBJ1-5; 9 bases align to TRBD1. This CDR3 spans 16 amino acids. V shed 1 base and J 11 bases; nucleotides not matched to a gene: 12. Germline CDR1 is MGHRA and CDR2 is YSYEKL. CDR3 coding DNA: TGCGCCAGCAGCCAAGTTGGGACAGGGACTATTATTGCCCAGCATTTT. Amino acid sequence: CASSQVGTGTIIAQHF.

This clone was observed a single time. This chain links TRBV5-6 with TRBJ2-5; 9 bases are a match to TRBD2. The trim removed 0 bases at V and 4 bases at J, leaving 4 bases unmatched. Germline values: CDR1 SGHDT, CDR2 YYEEEE. This CDR3 has 15 amino acids. CDR3 amino acids: CASSLAGSGGETQYF. CDR3 in DNA: TGTGCCAGCAGCTTGGCGGGTAGCGGGGGAGAGACCCAGTACTTC.

The rearrangement links TRBV5-4 to TRBJ2-7; maybe TRBD1 (5 bases). Trimming left V 4 bases short and J 3 bases short, with 11 bases between. Germline CDR1 is SGHNT and CDR2 is YYREEE (reference sequence). This CDR3 region has 13 residues. This CDR3 is CASSITQDYEQYF. CDR3 DNA: TGTGCCAGCAGCATCACACAGGACTACGAGCAGTACTTC.

This clone was seen a single time. This sequence joins TRBV11-2 and TRBJ2-7; D might be TRBD1 (5 bases). The germline V gene has CDR1 SGHAT and CDR2 FQNNGV. With 5 bases removed from V and 3 bases from J, the gap between germline ends came to 17 bases. The length of the CDR3 is 15 residues. As DNA, the CDR3 is TGTGCCAGCAGCCCAGGTGGGGCTAGGGGCTACGAGCAGTACTTC. Translated: CASSPGGARGYEQYF. Drawing the rest from reference TRBV11-2 and TRBJ2-7, the complete variable domain is EAGVAQSPRYKIIEKRQSVAFWCNPISGHATLYWYQQILGQGPKLLIQFQNNGVVDDSQLPKDRFSAERLKGVDSTLKIQPAKLEDSAVYLCASSPGGARGYEQYFGPGTRLTVT.

The chain recombines TRBV25-1 with TRBJ1-1; D not certain. CDR1 and CDR2 from the germline V gene are MGHDK and SYGVNS. This CDR3 is built from 13 residues. The V and J ends lost 7 bases and 0 bases respectively, with 9 bases between them. The CDR3 reads CASNNHMNTEAFF. CDR3 bases: TGTGCCAGCAATAATCACATGAACACTGAAGCTTTCTTT.

This chain joins TRBV29-1 and TRBJ2-7; no clear D. This CDR3 has 11 residues. Germline V gene data show CDR1 as SQVTM and CDR2 as ANQGSEA. V was pared by 5 bases and J by 3 bases, with 8 bases between. The CDR3 here is CSVLGSYEQYF. CDR3 DNA: TGCAGCGTTCTGGGCAGCTACGAGCAGTACTTC.

The CDR3 protein is CASGEGPYEQYF. The CDR3 DNA reads as TGTGCCAGCGGGGAGGGCCCCTACGAGCAGTACTTC. The rearrangement joins TRBV6-5 to TRBJ2-7; the match to TRBD2 covers 7 bases. The CDR3 is made up of 12 amino acids. Looked up from germline, CDR1 is MNHEY and CDR2 is SVGAGI. V was pared by 8 bases and J by 2 bases, with 3 bases of the junction left unmatched.

This chain links TRBV6-1 with TRBJ1-5; 9 nucleotides agree with TRBD1. The CDR3 totals 15 residues. CDR1 and CDR2 from the germline V gene are MNHNS and SASEGT. The trim removed 5 bases at V and 6 bases at J, leaving 8 bases unmatched. The CDR3 loop is CASSTGGGGSQPQHF. CDR3 in DNA: TGTGCCAGCAGTACAGGGGGCGGAGGTTCTCAGCCCCAGCATTTT.

J is TRBJ1-2 and V is TRBV6-5, with a possible D match to TRBD1 (6 bases). This CDR3 contains 14 residues. Germline CDR1 and CDR2: MNHEY and SVGAGI. V lost 2 bases and J 3 bases, leaving 10 bases between the germline ends. The CDR3 here is CASSYGGADYGYTF. The CDR3 coding sequence is TGTGCCAGCAGTTACGGGGGGGCGGACTATGGCTACACCTTC.

The chain has TRBV5-5 and TRBJ2-3, with unresolved D. The CDR3 spans 14 residues. The V end lost 0 bases, the J end lost 2 bases, and 7 bases lay between the germline ends. CDR1 and CDR2 from the germline V gene are SGHKS and YYEKEE (reference sequence). In DNA, the CDR3 is TGTGCCAGCAGCTTGGAACAGTCCACAGATACGCAGTATTTT. Protein: CASSLEQSTDTQYF.

This chain connects TRBV11-2 to TRBJ2-1, with 9 nucleotides matching TRBD1. V gave up 5 bases and J gave up 6 bases; unmatched junction bases: 11. CDR3 length equals 16 residues. The germline CDR1 and CDR2 sequences are SGHAT and FQNNGV. For the CDR3, the DNA is TGTGCCAGCAGCCCCCCGGGGGACAGGGAATTCAATGAGCAGTTCTTC. Protein: CASSPPGDREFNEQFF.

The chain carries TRBV5-1 and TRBJ1-3, with TRBD1 matching 8 bases. This CDR3 region has 14 residues. Germline CDR1 reads SGHRS; CDR2 reads YFSETQ. J gave up 4 bases and V 2 bases, and 2 bases lay outside the gene matches. CDR3 in amino acids: CASSLGTGGNTIYF. The DNA of the CDR3 is TGCGCCAGCAGCTTAGGGACAGGAGGAAACACCATATATTTT. Based on the CDR3 plus reference TRBV5-1 and TRBJ1-3, the full variable domain is KAGVTQTPRYLIKTRGQQVTLSCSPISGHRSVSWYQQTPGQGLQFLFEYFSETQRNKGNFPGRFSGRQFSNSRSEMNVSTLELGDSALYLCASSLGTGGNTIYFGEGSWLTVV.

The chain couples TRBV27 to TRBJ2-2; 7 bases line up with TRBD1. This CDR3 spans 16 amino acids. The germline V gene encodes CDR1 MNHEY and CDR2 SMNVEV (reference sequence). With V trimmed by 5 bases and J by 4 bases, 10 bases remained unmatched. The CDR3 nucleotides read TGTGCCAGCAGTCCCCGGACAGGATTAGGCACCGGGGAGCTGTTTTTT. Amino acid sequence: CASSPRTGLGTGELFF.

The J gene is TRBJ2-1, the V gene TRBV14; D remains unclear. V was cut by 2 bases and J by 0 bases, with 11 bases left in between. Germline V lookup: CDR1 SGHDN, CDR2 FVKESK. The CDR3 consists of 16 residues. CDR3: CASSQLAGYSYNEQFF. As DNA, the CDR3 is TGTGCCAGCAGCCAATTGGCAGGCTACTCCTACAATGAGCAGTTCTTC.

This chain links TRBV7-9 with TRBJ1-2; D is uncertain. CDR3 length equals 16 residues. V was cut by 6 bases and J by 9 bases, with 26 bases left in between. The germline CDR1 and CDR2 sequences are SEHNR and FQNEAQ (reference sequence). CDR3 loop: CASSVLRGGGGWSYTF. Written as DNA, the CDR3 is TGTGCCAGCAGTGTCCTTCGTGGAGGAGGTGGTTGGAGCTACACCTTC. Full variable domain (rest looked up from reference TRBV7-9 and TRBJ1-2): DTGVSQNPRHKITKRGQNVTFRCDPISEHNRLYWYRQTLGQGPEFLTYFQNEAQLEKSRLLSDRFSAERPKGSFSTLEIQRTEQGDSAMYLCASSVLRGGGGWSYTFGSGTRLTVV.

The chain couples TRBV11-2 to TRBJ2-7, with a tentative D call TRBD1 (6 bases). The CDR3 runs 14 residues. In germline, CDR1 is SGHAT, CDR2 FQNNGV. V was cut by 4 bases and J by 0 bases, with 10 bases left in between. Here the CDR3 DNA reads TGTGCCAGCAGCTCAGGGGACATCTCCTACGAGCAGTACTTC. It codes for CASSSGDISYEQYF. The full variable domain, in which reference TRBV11-2 and TRBJ2-7 provide the parts outside the CDR3, is EAGVAQSPRYKIIEKRQSVAFWCNPISGHATLYWYQQILGQGPKLLIQFQNNGVVDDSQLPKDRFSAERLKGVDSTLKIQPAKLEDSAVYLCASSSGDISYEQYFGPGTRLTVT.

The J gene is TRBJ2-6, the V gene TRBV19, with D unclear. V lost 2 bases and J lost 7, with 3 bases in between. Germline loops: CDR1 LNHDA, CDR2 SQIVND (reference sequence). The CDR3 contains 12 residues. This chain's CDR3 is CASSITANVLTF. In DNA form, the CDR3 reads TGTGCCAGTAGTATAACAGCCAACGTCCTGACTTTC.

V is TRBV18 and J is TRBJ2-7; the D gene is possibly TRBD1 (6 bases). The CDR3 sequence is 14 residues long. Between the trimmed V and J ends, which lost 2 bases and 4 bases, there was a span of 12 bases. CDR1 and CDR2 (germline): KGHSH, LQKENI. The CDR3 protein is CASSPRTDDYEQYF. For the CDR3, the DNA is TGTGCCAGCTCACCAAGGACAGATGATTACGAGCAGTACTTC.

CDR3 bases: TGCGCCAGCAGCCCCTCGCGGGGGGCCAACGTCCTGACTTTC. This encodes CASSPSRGANVLTF. The V and J genes are TRBV4-1 and TRBJ2-6; no firm D call. Germline CDR1 and CDR2: MGHRA and YSYEKL. V lost 4 bases to trimming and J lost 4 bases, with 8 bases between them. The CDR3 extends over 14 amino acids.

The V gene is TRBV5-1, the J gene TRBJ2-1; TRBD2 agrees at 7 bases. This CDR3 spans 14 amino acids. V was pared by 0 bases and J by 8 bases, with 5 bases of the junction left unmatched. Germline CDR1 is SGHRS and CDR2 is YFSETQ. The CDR3 coding sequence is TGCGCCAGCAGCTTGGAGCGGGGAGCGTATGAGCAGTTCTTC. It specifies CASSLERGAYEQFF.

There are a few counts of this clone. The chain uses TRBV6-5 and TRBJ1-4; 11 bases are a match to TRBD1. The length of the CDR3 is 14 residues. V lost 6 bases, J lost 7 bases, and 4 bases stayed unmatched. Per the germline V gene, CDR1 is MNHEY and CDR2 is SVGAGI. The DNA for the CDR3 is TGTGCCAGCAGCGGGACAGGGGGACGTGAAAAACTGTTTTTT. This encodes CASSGTGGREKLFF.

This clone turned up a few times. The rearrangement uses TRBV18 and TRBJ1-2, with D perhaps matching TRBD1 (5 bases). Germline CDR1 and CDR2: KGHSH and LQKENI. The CDR3 is 13 residues long. V lost 6 bases and J 7 bases, leaving 15 bases between the germline ends. CDR3 in DNA: TGTGCCAGCTCGCTTCAGGGTTCAGCTGGCTACACCTTC. Encoded protein: CASSLQGSAGYTF.